A single sample is the source of the 21 T cell receptor beta chains below, sequenced in a study of technical replicates of blood from a handful of donors. This table comes from immunoSEQ multiplex PCR, and its TCRdb copy is limited to in-frame clones, with some not included. The sample records approximately 92,000 clones, roughly 95% being singletons. Input material: T cells isolated from PBMCs. These receptors all stem from a human donor in good health.

V and J are TRBV30 and TRBJ2-1, with D possibly TRBD2 on 6 matching bases. The CDR3 is 14 amino acids. Germline V lookup: CDR1 GTSNPN, CDR2 SVGIG (reference sequence). The ends were cut back, 5 bases at V and 0 bases at J, with 11 bases in the middle. The DNA of the CDR3 is TGTGCCTGGGGTGACGGGAGCTCCTACAATGAGCAGTTCTTC. This gives the protein CAWGDGSSYNEQFF. The entire variable domain, with the rest obtained from reference TRBV30 and TRBJ2-1, is as follows: SQTIHQWPATLVQPVGSPLSLECTVEGTSNPNLYWYRQAAGRGLQLLFYSVGIGQISSEVPQNLSASRPQDRQFILSSKKLLLSDSGFYLCAWGDGSSYNEQFFGPGTRLTVL.

The chain couples TRBV30 to TRBJ1-3; tentative D call: TRBD1 (6 bases). CDR1 is GTSNPN and CDR2 is SVGIG in the germline V gene (reference sequence). Trimming removed 2 bases at V and 7 bases at J, with 18 bases between. The CDR3 totals 15 residues. CDR3 residues: CAWSPPGVLVNTIYF. Here the CDR3 DNA reads TGTGCCTGGAGTCCCCCAGGGGTATTAGTCAACACCATATATTTT.

The chain combines TRBV7-2 with TRBJ2-7; no clear D. The germline V gene encodes CDR1 SGHTA and CDR2 FQGNSA. The CDR3 is made up of 13 amino acids. V dropped 1 base and J dropped 3 bases, with 7 bases sitting between them. CDR3 coding DNA: TGTGCCAGCAGCTTAGAAAACTTCTACGAGCAGTACTTC. It encodes CASSLENFYEQYF.

The chain links TRBV7-9 to TRBJ2-7; D may be TRBD1 (5 bases). The CDR3 extends over 14 amino acids. V dropped 1 base and J dropped 2 bases, with 9 bases sitting between them. Germline loops: CDR1 SEHNR, CDR2 FQNEAQ (reference sequence). The CDR3 loop is CASSLVGAAYEQYF. CDR3 DNA sequence: TGTGCCAGCAGCTTAGTAGGGGCAGCCTACGAGCAGTACTTC.

The V call is TRBV30, the J call TRBJ1-5, with TRBD1 as a possible D gene (5 bases). The CDR3 consists of 12 residues. Germline V gives CDR1 GTSNPN, CDR2 SVGIG (reference sequence). The V gene lost 2 bases and the J gene lost 5 bases, with 7 bases spanning the gap. The CDR3 is CAWSQGYQPQHF. In DNA form, the CDR3 reads TGTGCCTGGAGTCAGGGATATCAGCCCCAGCATTTT.

A single count supports this clone. This chain uses TRBV7-2 with TRBJ2-1, with a tentative D call TRBD2 (5 bases). The CDR3 has 15 residues. V dropped 2 bases and J dropped 0 bases, with 8 bases sitting between them. Per the germline V gene, CDR1 is SGHTA and CDR2 is FQGNSA. CDR3 protein: CASSLRESSYNEQFF. The CDR3 bases are TGTGCCAGCAGCTTAAGGGAGAGCTCCTACAATGAGCAGTTCTTC.

In DNA form, the CDR3 reads TGTGCCAGCAGCCAGGGGACTGGCCAAGGGGCAGATACGCAGTATTTT. This sequence encodes CASSQGTGQGADTQYF. The V gene is TRBV4-2, the J gene TRBJ2-3, with D possibly TRBD2 on 6 matching bases. Germline V gene data show CDR1 as LGHNA and CDR2 as YNFKEQ. The V end lost 3 bases, the J end lost 4 bases, and 17 bases lay between the germline ends. This CDR3 region has 16 residues.

This clone was counted a single time. The CDR3 sequence is CASSYGPPETQYF. CDR3 bases: TGTGCCAGCAGTTACGGGCCTCCAGAGACCCAGTACTTC. This sequence joins TRBV6-5 and TRBJ2-5; D not resolved. Germline-derived CDR1 and CDR2 are MNHEY and SVGAGI. The CDR3 is made up of 13 amino acids. Trimming cost V 2 bases and J 4 bases, with 8 bases left between them.

The CDR3, as DNA: TGTGCCAGCAGCCTCCGACTAGCTGACTTCGAGACCCAGTACTTC. Translating it yields CASSLRLADFETQYF. This rearrangement joins TRBV9 to TRBJ2-5; 7 nucleotides match TRBD2. The CDR3 is made up of 15 amino acids. From germline, CDR1 is SGDLS and CDR2 YYNGEE. Trimming cost V 4 bases and J 5 bases; bases outside gene matches: 11.

The DNA of the CDR3 is TGTGCCAGCAGTGCTTTTGGACAGGACACCGGGGAGCTGTTTTTT. Translation: CASSAFGQDTGELFF. V is TRBV6-1 and J is TRBJ2-2; 7 nucleotides line up with TRBD1. The CDR3 covers 15 residues. CDR1 and CDR2 from the germline V gene are MNHNS and SASEGT. With 4 bases clipped from V and 3 bases from J, the junction kept 5 bases outside the gene matches.

DNA of the CDR3: TGCGCCAGCAGCTTGCTAGCGGGCCACAATGAGCAGTTCTTC. Translated, it gives CASSLLAGHNEQFF. The chain joins TRBV5-1 to TRBJ2-1; the match to TRBD2 covers 8 bases. Per the germline V gene, CDR1 is SGHRS and CDR2 is YFSETQ. V lost 1 base and J lost 5; bases outside the gene matches: 2. CDR3 length equals 14 residues.

The chain links TRBV4-3 to TRBJ2-1, with 11 bases aligning to TRBD2. This CDR3 spans 16 amino acids. With V trimmed by 3 bases and J by 4 bases, 5 bases remained unmatched. The germline CDR1 and CDR2 sequences are LGHNA and YSLEER. The CDR3 DNA reads as TGCGCCAGCAGCCAGCAGACTAGCGGGATGTACAATGAGCAGTTCTTC. Residues: CASSQQTSGMYNEQFF.

The CDR3 reads CASSFRQGNYEQYF. In nucleotides, the CDR3 is TGTGCCAGCAGTTTCCGACAGGGGAACTACGAGCAGTACTTC. J is TRBJ2-7 and V is TRBV27; 8 nucleotides match TRBD1. Germline assignment: CDR1 MNHEY and CDR2 SMNVEV (reference sequence). The CDR3 has 14 residues. The J segment lost 3 bases and the V segment lost 3 bases, leaving 4 bases of the junction unmatched.

The rearrangement links TRBV5-1 to TRBJ2-2; possible D gene TRBD2, 7 bases. Trimming cost V 4 bases and J 10 bases, with 23 bases left between them. This CDR3 contains 16 residues. Germline V lookup: CDR1 SGHRS, CDR2 YFSETQ. CDR3 in DNA: TGCGCCAGCAGCCCCGACGGGGGGCGGGTTCCGACGGAGCTGTTTTTT. Translating it yields CASSPDGGRVPTELFF.

This rearrangement joins TRBV5-4 to TRBJ2-5; TRBD2 matches at 8 bases. The CDR3 is 14 residues long. The germline gives CDR1 SGHNT, CDR2 YYREEE (reference sequence). The trim removed 0 bases at V and 5 bases at J, leaving 3 bases unmatched. The CDR3 DNA sequence: TGTGCCAGCAGCTTGGAAGCGGGAGCTGAGACCCAGTACTTC. Amino acid sequence: CASSLEAGAETQYF.

This sequence joins TRBV6-1 and TRBJ2-1; possible D gene TRBD1, 6 bases. V lost 8 bases and J lost 2, with 16 bases in between. The CDR3 extends over 15 amino acids. Germline CDR1 and CDR2: MNHNS and SASEGT. The CDR3 sequence is CASGKQGPTYNEQFF. The CDR3 region has the DNA TGTGCCAGCGGGAAACAGGGACCCACCTACAATGAGCAGTTCTTC.

The CDR3 region is CASSTQGPRSGTQYF. The CDR3 bases are TGTGCCAGCAGTACACAGGGGCCGCGCTCAGGGACCCAGTACTTC. The genes are TRBV6-6 and TRBJ2-5; 7 positions match TRBD1. Germline V lookup: CDR1 MNHNY, CDR2 SVGAGI (reference sequence). The trim removed 5 bases at V and 7 bases at J, leaving 13 bases unmatched. The CDR3 sequence is 15 residues long.

The V call is TRBV6-1, the J call TRBJ1-1; a possible D gene is TRBD1 (6 bases). Germline V CDR1 and CDR2: MNHNS, SASEGT. CDR3 size: 14 residues. Trimming removed 8 bases at V and 0 bases at J, with 13 bases between. CDR3 sequence (DNA): TGTGCCAGCTCAGACAGGTGGGTGAACACTGAAGCTTTCTTT. The encoded protein is CASSDRWVNTEAFF.

This chain joins TRBV5-3 and TRBJ1-4; D perhaps matches TRBD1 (6 bases). Being an ORF, TRBV5-3 has a function that is uncertain. V lost 5 bases to trimming and J lost 8 bases, with 25 bases between them. CDR3 length: 17 amino acids. CDR3 nucleotides: TGTGCCAGAAGTTCGATGCCTTTACAGGGTTGGGGGGAAAAACTGTTTTTT. Amino acids: CARSSMPLQGWGEKLFF.

The CDR3 sequence is CASSIQGTNYGYTF. The CDR3 DNA follows: TGTGCCAGTAGTATTCAGGGAACCAACTATGGCTACACCTTC. The V call is TRBV19, the J call TRBJ1-2, with D possibly being TRBD1 (5 bases). The germline V gene has CDR1 LNHDA and CDR2 SQIVND (reference sequence). There are 14 residues in the CDR3. Trimming removed 3 bases at V and 2 bases at J, with 10 bases between. Full variable domain (remainder filled in from reference TRBV19 and TRBJ1-2): DGGITQSPKYLFRKEGQNVTLSCEQNLNHDAMYWYRQDPGQGLRLIYYSQIVNDFQKGDIAEGYSVSREKKESFPLTVTSAQKNPTAFYLCASSIQGTNYGYTFGSGTRLTVV.

This chain connects TRBV10-2 to TRBJ2-7; D call uncertain. Germline CDR1 WSHSY, CDR2 SAAADI. The length of the CDR3 is 14 residues. The ends were cut back, 4 bases at V and 0 bases at J, with 10 bases in the middle. The CDR3 DNA is TGCGCCAGCAGTGTTCTCGGTTACTCCTACGAGCAGTACTTC. Translating it yields CASSVLGYSYEQYF.